The T cell receptor beta chain under discussion was sequenced for a study of regulatory and conventional T cells in RAG deficiency. CDR3 length equals 16 residues. Germline V gives CDR1 SEHNR, CDR2 FQNEAQ (reference sequence). The V and J ends lost 5 bases and 3 bases, in that order; junction bases with no gene match: 10. Produced via immunoSEQ multiplex PCR; TCRdb's table is partial and in-frame only. Of 20,000 to 25,000 clones detected, 95% to 97% appear once; the ten largest clones hold around 1.4%. Blood CD4+ CD25-low CD127-high conventional T cells supplied the genomic DNA template. This sample also belongs to another study, concerning regulatory T cells. That source reports: Amplification used 52 TRBV primers and 13 TRBJ primers.

V gene TRBV7-9 combines with J gene TRBJ2-1; 7 bases are shared with TRBD2. This clonotype was obtained from a human donor in good health. The sample consisted of CD25- CD4+ T cells sorted from blood. The CDR3: CASSPRAGVGYNEQFF. The CDR3 DNA is TGTGCCAGCAGCCCTAGGGCGGGGGTGGGCTACAATGAGCAGTTCTTC.